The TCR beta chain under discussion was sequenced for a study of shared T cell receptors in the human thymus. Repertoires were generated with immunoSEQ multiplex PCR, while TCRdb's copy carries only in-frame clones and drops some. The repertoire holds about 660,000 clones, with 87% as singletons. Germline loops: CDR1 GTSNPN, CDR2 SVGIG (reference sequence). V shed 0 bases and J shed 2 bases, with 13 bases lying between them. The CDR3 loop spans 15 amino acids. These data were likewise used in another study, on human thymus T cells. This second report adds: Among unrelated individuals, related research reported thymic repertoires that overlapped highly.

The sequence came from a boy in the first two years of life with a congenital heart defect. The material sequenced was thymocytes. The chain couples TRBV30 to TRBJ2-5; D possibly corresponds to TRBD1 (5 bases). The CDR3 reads CAWSVRTGRQETQYF. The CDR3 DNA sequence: TGTGCCTGGAGTGTACGAACAGGAAGGCAAGAGACCCAGTACTTC.